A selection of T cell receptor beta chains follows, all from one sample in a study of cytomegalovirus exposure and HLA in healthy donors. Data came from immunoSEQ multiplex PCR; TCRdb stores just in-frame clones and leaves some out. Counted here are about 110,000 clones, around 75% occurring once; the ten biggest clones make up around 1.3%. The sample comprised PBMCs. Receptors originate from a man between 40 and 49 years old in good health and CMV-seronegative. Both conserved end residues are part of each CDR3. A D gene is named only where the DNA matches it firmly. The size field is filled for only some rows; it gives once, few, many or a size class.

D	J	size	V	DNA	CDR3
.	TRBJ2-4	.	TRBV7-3	TGTGCCAGCAGCTTAGGGGCCGAAAACATTCAGTACTTC	CASSLGAENIQYF
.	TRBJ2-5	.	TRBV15	TGTGCCACCAGCAGACCCCACAGGGAGGAGACCCAGTACTTC	CATSRPHREETQYF
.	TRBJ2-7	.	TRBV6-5	TGTGCCAGCAGCCGCACAGGGTACGAGCAGTACTTC	CASSRTGYEQYF
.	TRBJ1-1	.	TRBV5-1	TGCGCCAGCAGCGCTAAACGGGGGGAAGCTTTCTTT	CASSAKRGEAFF
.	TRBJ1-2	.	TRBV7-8	TGTGCCAGCAGCCCGAGGGGATGGGGGGGCGTCTATGGCTACACCTTC	CASSPRGWGGVYGYTF
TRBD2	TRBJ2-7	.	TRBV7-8	TGTGCCAGCAGCTTAGCGGGAGCCTCCGGGACTAGCGGGACCTACGAGCAGTACTTC	CASSLAGASGTSGTYEQYF
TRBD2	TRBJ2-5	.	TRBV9	TGTGCCAGCAGCGAGATACTAGCGCCGGGGAAAGAGACCCAGTACTTC	CASSEILAPGKETQYF
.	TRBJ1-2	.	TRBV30	TGTGCCTGGAGTAGCGGTGGCTACACCTTC	CAWSSGGYTF
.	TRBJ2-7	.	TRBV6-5	TGTGCCAGCAGCCCGATGGGCCGGGAGCAGTACTTC	CASSPMGREQYF
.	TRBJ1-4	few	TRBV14	TGTGCCAGCAGCCAAACTCAGGGAAATAATGAAAAACTGTTTTTT	CASSQTQGNNEKLFF
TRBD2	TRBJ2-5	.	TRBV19	TGTGCCAGTAGTCCCCCGGGACTAGCGGTACAGACCCAGTACTTC	CASSPPGLAVQTQYF
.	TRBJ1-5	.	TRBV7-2	TGTGCCAGCAGCGTGATCAGGGGAGGGGGTCAGCCCCAGCATTTT	CASSVIRGGGQPQHF
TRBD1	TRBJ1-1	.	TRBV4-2	TGTGCCAGCCCAATCGGACAGGGAAAGGGAACTGAAGCTTTCTTT	CASPIGQGKGTEAFF
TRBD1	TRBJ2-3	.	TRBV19	TGTGCCAGTAGTCCTTGGGGACAGGGTCCTACCGGGGATACGCAGTATTTT	CASSPWGQGPTGDTQYF
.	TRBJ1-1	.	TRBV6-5	TGTGCCACCCGACCGCAGGGGATTATCACTGAAGCTTTCTTT	CATRPQGIITEAFF
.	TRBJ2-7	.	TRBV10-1	TGCGCCAGCAGTGAGTGGGTGAGAGAGTCCGGAGAAGAGCAGTACTTC	CASSEWVRESGEEQYF
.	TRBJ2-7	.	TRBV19	TGTGCCAGTAGTTTTTCCGGGGGAATCAACGAGCAGTACTTC	CASSFSGGINEQYF
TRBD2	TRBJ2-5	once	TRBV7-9	TGTGCCAGCAGCTTAGGGGACTACCGCCAAGAGACCCAGTACTTC	CASSLGDYRQETQYF
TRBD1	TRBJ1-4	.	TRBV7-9	TGTGCCAGCAGCCTAGGGACAGGGCTTGCAACTAATGAAAAACTGTTTTTT	CASSLGTGLATNEKLFF
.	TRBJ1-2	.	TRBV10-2	TGCGCCAGCAGTGAGTCTTGGACAGAGATTTATGGCTACACCTTC	CASSESWTEIYGYTF
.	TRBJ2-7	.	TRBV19	TGTGCCAGTGGTAGTGGCCTAGCGCACCACGAGCAGTACTTC	CASGSGLAHHEQYF
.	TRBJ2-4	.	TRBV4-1	TGCGCCAGCAGCCAAGGGAAACAGGGTCCCATCGCCAAAAACATTCAGTACTTC	CASSQGKQGPIAKNIQYF
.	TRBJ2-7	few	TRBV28	TGTGCCAGCAGTTTGGCACAGGGATCCTACGAGCAGTACTTC	CASSLAQGSYEQYF
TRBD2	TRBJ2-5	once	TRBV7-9	TGTGCCGGAGGGATTGCGGGAGGGCAGGAAGAGACCCAGTACTTC	CAGGIAGGQEETQYF
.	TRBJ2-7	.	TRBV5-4	TGTGCCAGCAGCCCCGGACGGGGTCTGGACGAGCAGTACTTC	CASSPGRGLDEQYF
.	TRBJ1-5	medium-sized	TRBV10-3	TGTGCCATCAGTGATAGCGGGGCGATCAATCAGCCCCAGCATTTT	CAISDSGAINQPQHF
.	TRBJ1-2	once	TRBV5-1	TGCGCCAGCAGCCCTCTCGACGGCTCGGGTGGTGGCTACACCTTC	CASSPLDGSGGGYTF
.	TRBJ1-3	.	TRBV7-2	TGTGCCAGCAGCCAGGGGCCATCTGGAAACACCATATATTTT	CASSQGPSGNTIYF
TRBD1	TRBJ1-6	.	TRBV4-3	TGCGCCAGCAGCCCGACAGGGAGAAATTCACCCCTCCACTTT	CASSPTGRNSPLHF
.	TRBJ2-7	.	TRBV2	TGTGCCAGCAGGACACAGACCTACGAGCAGTACTTC	CASRTQTYEQYF
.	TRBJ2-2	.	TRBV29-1	TGCAGCGTTGTAGGTGGTCCGGGGGCGAACACCGGGGAGCTGTTTTTT	CSVVGGPGANTGELFF
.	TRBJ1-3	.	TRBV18	TGTGCCAGCTCACCACCGGGCGCGAGCTCTGGAAACACCATATATTTT	CASSPPGASSGNTIYF
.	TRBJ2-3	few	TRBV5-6	TGTGCCAGCAGCTTGGTACAGGATACGCAGTATTTT	CASSLVQDTQYF
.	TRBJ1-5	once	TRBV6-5	TGTGCCAGCGCGGGGGGTAGGGGCAATCAGCCCCAGCATTTT	CASAGGRGNQPQHF
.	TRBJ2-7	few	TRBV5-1	TGCGCCAGCAGTGGGGACTCTTCCTACGAGCAGTACTTC	CASSGDSSYEQYF
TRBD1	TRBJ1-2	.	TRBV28	TGTGCCAGCAGTAGGACAGGGCGGGGTGGCTACACCTTC	CASSRTGRGGYTF
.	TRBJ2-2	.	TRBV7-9	TGTGCCAGCAGGGCAGGAACTGCGAACACCGGGGAGCTGTTTTTT	CASRAGTANTGELFF
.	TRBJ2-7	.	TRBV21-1	TGTGCCAGCAGACGGGATAGGCGGGACGAGCAGTACTTC	CASRRDRRDEQYF
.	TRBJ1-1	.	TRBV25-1	TGTGCCAGCAGTGAATTCCTAGGGGCGGACACTGAAGCTTTCTTT	CASSEFLGADTEAFF
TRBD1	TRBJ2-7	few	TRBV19	TGTGCCAGCCAACTCTCGGGACAGGGGGGCTACGAGCAGTACTTC	CASQLSGQGGYEQYF
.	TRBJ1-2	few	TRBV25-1	TGTGCCAGCACCGAATGGGAGGGGTCCCCCTATGGCTACACCTTC	CASTEWEGSPYGYTF
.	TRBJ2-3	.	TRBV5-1	TGCGCCAGCAGCTTTCAGGGTATCGGCACAGATACGCAGTATTTT	CASSFQGIGTDTQYF
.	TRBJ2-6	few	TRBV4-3	TGCGCCAGCAGCCAAGATTGGGGGGCTGGGGCCAACGTCCTGACTTTC	CASSQDWGAGANVLTF
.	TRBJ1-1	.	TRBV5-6	TGTGCCAGCAGCTCGGGAGGGAACATGAACACTGAAGCTTTCTTT	CASSSGGNMNTEAFF
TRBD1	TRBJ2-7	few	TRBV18	TGTGCCAGCTCACCACTAAAGGGGACAGGGCTGTACGAGCAGTACTTC	CASSPLKGTGLYEQYF
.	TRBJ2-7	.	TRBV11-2	TGTGCCAGCAGCTATGGACAGACCTACGAGCAGTACTTC	CASSYGQTYEQYF
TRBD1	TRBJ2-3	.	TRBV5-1	TGCGCCAGCAGCCAACAGGGGGCGCTCCCAGATACGCAGTATTTT	CASSQQGALPDTQYF
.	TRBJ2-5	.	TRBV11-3	TGTGCCAGCAGCTCGGGACTGCATAAGACCCAGTACTTC	CASSSGLHKTQYF
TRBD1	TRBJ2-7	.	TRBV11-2	TGTGCCAGCAGCCGGACAGGGGGCTCCTACGAGCAGTACTTC	CASSRTGGSYEQYF